The T cell receptor beta chain under discussion was sequenced for a study of tumor-infiltrating lymphocytes in localized non-small cell lung cancer. Overall study context: The cohort mixed smokers and never-smokers, several histologies, and some post-neoadjuvant-chemotherapy samples.

Germline loops: CDR1 SGHDN, CDR2 FVKESK. The CDR3 contains 14 residues. With 4 bases clipped from V and 8 bases from J, the junction kept 7 bases outside the gene matches. TCRdb's table, derived via immunoSEQ multiplex PCR, lists solely in-frame clones and lacks some. The sample carries roughly 20,000 clones, more than 75% recorded once. This clone was seen once. Its antigen is unidentified. Study-level results: Recurrence-free survival showed no association with tumor T-cell fraction.

Sequencing was done on a sample of lung tumor tissue. The chain combines TRBV14 with TRBJ2-1, with TRBD2 identical over 8 bases. The receptor's source is a human donor with non-small cell lung cancer. This CDR3 is CASSPIAGKDEQFF. The DNA for the CDR3 is TGTGCCAGCAGCCCCATAGCGGGAAAGGATGAGCAGTTCTTC.